This T cell receptor (beta chain) came from a study of T cells in Graves' hyperthyroidism and ophthalmopathy. The CDR3 spans 15 residues. The germline gives CDR1 MNHEY, CDR2 SMNVEV (reference sequence). Trimming pared 1 base from V and 1 base from J, leaving 10 bases between. Findings of the study overall: The model anticipated ophthalmopathy a median around six months pre-onset. The blood repertoire included most of the expanded thyroid clonotypes above 0.001.

This clonotype was counted ten times or more. As yet, its antigen is unknown. TCR beta CDR3 regions were amplified from RNA transcripts. Researchers ran a first-round RT-PCR on the TCR CDR3 using the HTBI primer set. TCRdb re-called the multiplex PCR reads with MiXCR, one entry per CDR3 protein. The data show around 99,000 distinct CDR3 sequences, roughly 15% seen once. Sequenced sample: blood. This receptor was taken from a woman in her forties or fifties with Graves' hyperthyroidism. The chain combines TRBV27 with TRBJ2-5; possibly TRBD1 for D (6 bases). The CDR3 DNA is TGTGCCAGCAGTTTATATACAGGGCGCCAAGAGACCCAGTACTTC. It yields the protein CASSLYTGRQETQYF.